The T cell receptor beta chain under discussion was sequenced for a study of T-cell reconstitution after alpha-beta-depleted transplantation in children. For TCRbeta, the library was prepared with unique molecular identifiers. TCRdb redid the calling of the PCR reads with MiXCR, one entry per CDR3 protein. The sample contains approximately 88,000 distinct CDR3 sequences, 12% of which appear only once. This clonotype was seen many times. Trimming at V came to 1 base and at J to 3 bases, leaving 4 bases not matched to a gene. The CDR3 runs 15 residues. CDR1 SGHVS and CDR2 FNYEAQ come from the germline V gene.

The receptor's source is a human donor who donated a stem cell graft to a child with inherited bone marrow failure. This sample comprised PBMCs from the stem cell graft donor, obtained from the stem cell graft. The V call is TRBV7-6, the J call TRBJ2-3, with TRBD2 matching over 7 bases. The CDR3: CASSLGAGGTDTQYF. DNA for the CDR3: TGTGCCAGCAGCTTAGGGGCCGGGGGGACAGATACGCAGTATTTT.